The present TCR beta chain was sequenced within a study of T cell responses to AZD1222 COVID-19 vaccine. Study findings and constraints: Clonal diversity may have been underestimated in mostly white British donors. Spike regions recognized by vaccine-associated CD4 TCRs spanned the protein, led by 160-218 and 743-854.

This table comes from immunoSEQ multiplex PCR, and its TCRdb copy is limited to in-frame clones, with some not included. This table has 100,000 to 150,000 clones, 75% to 95% appearing once. The CDR3 extends over 14 amino acids. The germline V gene has CDR1 SGHTA and CDR2 FQGNSA. Losses at the gene ends were 6 bases for V and 6 bases for J; bases not matched to a gene: 8. Comment on this clone: Its antigen is unidentified.

The source was peripheral blood, collected on day 0 of AZD1222 vaccination. The chain carries TRBV7-2 and TRBJ1-2; 9 bases map to TRBD1. The receptor was isolated from an adult in good health. The CDR3: CASSPDRGYDGYTF. The DNA for the CDR3 is TGTGCCAGCAGTCCGGACAGGGGATACGATGGCTACACCTTC.